Below, 27 T cell receptor beta chains from the same sample are listed, as sequenced in a study of T cells in Graves' hyperthyroidism and ophthalmopathy (dated by TCRdb to the late 2010s). The method behind the library was multiplex PCR. The run used an Illumina HiSeq 2000. Amplification of TCR beta CDR3 regions was carried out from RNA transcripts. For the first round of RT-PCR on the TCR CDR3, the HTBI primer set was used together with the Qiagen OneStep RT-PCR kit. Clones were called with MiXCR by TCRdb after fastp trimmed the public reads at Q25, and only in-frame beta chains were retained. Each CDR3 protein gets just one entry, which takes the most common genes and DNA from the rows behind it. For this sample the table gives about 610,000 distinct CDR3 sequences, of which about 15% were detected only once. 4.3% of the sample is taken by the ten largest. The sequencing input was blood. All receptors come from a woman aged 40 to 55 with Graves' ophthalmopathy.

This clonotype has a count of ten or more. CDR3 coding DNA: TGTGCCAGCAGCCTCGGGACCTTCGTAGAGAGCACCTTC. This translates into CASSLGTFVESTF. The J gene is TRBJ1-2, the V gene TRBV12-3 or TRBV12-4, with D possibly matching TRBD1 (5 bases). V gave up 6 bases and J gave up 13 bases, with 21 bases separating them. The CDR3 extends over 13 amino acids.

V is TRBV6-1 and J is TRBJ1-5, with D possibly matching TRBD1 (5 bases). In germline, CDR1 is MNHNS, CDR2 SASEGT. This CDR3 contains 14 residues. Trimming left V 8 bases short and J 2 bases short, with 13 bases between. DNA for the CDR3: TGTGCCAGCGGGGCCCCGGGTGGCAATCAGCCCCAGCATTTT. Protein sequence: CASGAPGGNQPQHF.

This clonotype was counted ten times or more. The J gene is TRBJ1-3, the V gene TRBV12-3 or TRBV12-4; no reliable D call. The CDR3 has 13 residues. With 8 bases removed from V and 0 bases from J, the gap between germline ends came to 8 bases. CDR3 residues: CASGRISGNTIYF. The DNA for the CDR3 is TGTGCCAGCGGTCGTATCTCTGGAAACACCATATATTTT.

J is TRBJ2-6 and V is TRBV11-2; 10 bases fit TRBD2. The CDR3 totals 19 residues. Germline V CDR1 and CDR2: SGHAT, FQNNGV. Trimming cost V 5 bases and J 0 bases; bases outside gene matches: 10. CDR3 sequence (DNA): TGTGCCAGCAGCCCAAGGACTAGCGGTAACCCCTCTGGGGCCAACGTCCTGACTTTC. It encodes CASSPRTSGNPSGANVLTF.

At least ten counts were recorded for this clonotype. The chain carries TRBV25-1 and TRBJ1-2; 9 bases fit TRBD1. Per the germline V gene, CDR1 is MGHDK and CDR2 is SYGVNS. This CDR3 has 14 amino acids. V was clipped by 4 bases and J by 8 bases; unmatched bases: 8. The CDR3, as DNA: TGTGCCAGCAGTGGTGGACAGGGACAGGGAGGCTACACCTTC. Encoded protein: CASSGGQGQGGYTF.

This clonotype was observed many times. The V and J genes are TRBV6-2 or TRBV6-3 and TRBJ2-2; 7 positions agree with TRBD2. V shed 5 bases, J shed 4 bases, and the junction held 19 bases outside the gene matches. This CDR3 comprises 19 residues. The germline V gene encodes CDR1 MNHEY and CDR2 SVGEGT. The chain's CDR3 is CASSHNNFPSGRVTGELFF. CDR3 in DNA: TGTGCCAGCAGTCACAACAACTTCCCCTCAGGGAGGGTCACCGGGGAGCTGTTTTTT.

This chain connects TRBV7-2 to TRBJ1-2, with 7 bases aligning to TRBD1. J gave up 4 bases and V 1 base, and 3 bases lay outside the gene matches. CDR3 length equals 14 residues. Germline V gene sequence: CDR1 SGHTA, CDR2 FQGNSA. CDR3 in DNA: TGTGCCAGCAGCTTAGAGGGGGCCTTCTATGGCTACACCTTC. Translating gives CASSLEGAFYGYTF.

This clonotype has at least ten counts. CDR3 coding DNA: TGTGCCACCAGTGATCCTCGGGGAGCGGGGCAAGAGACCCAGTACTTC. This encodes CATSDPRGAGQETQYF. The V and J genes are TRBV24-1 and TRBJ2-5; 7 positions match TRBD2. V was clipped by 3 bases and J by 2 bases; unmatched bases: 8. The CDR3 contains 16 residues. The germline CDR1 and CDR2 sequences are KGHDR and SFDVKD.

This clonotype appeared a few times. The chain combines TRBV19 with TRBJ2-7; D remains ambiguous. The germline V and J ends were trimmed by 1 base and 5 bases, with 9 bases remaining between them. The CDR3 is 13 residues long. Germline assignment: CDR1 LNHDA and CDR2 SQIVND (reference sequence). CDR3 loop: CASSIGPGDEQYF. The CDR3 DNA reads as TGTGCCAGTAGTATAGGTCCCGGAGACGAGCAGTACTTC.

This clonotype has a count of ten or more. The rearrangement links TRBV30 to TRBJ2-5; 8 nucleotides agree with TRBD2. Trimming took 4 bases from V and 4 from J; bases not matched to a gene: 5. The CDR3 loop spans 13 amino acids. CDR1 is GTSNPN and CDR2 is SVGIG in the germline V gene (reference sequence). The CDR3 here is CAWTERERETQYF. CDR3 nucleotide sequence: TGTGCCTGGACAGAGCGGGAGCGAGAGACCCAGTACTTC.

The chain has TRBV12-3 or TRBV12-4 and TRBJ2-5; 12 nucleotides agree with TRBD1. The CDR3 has 15 residues. V lost 4 bases and J lost 6; bases outside the gene matches: 6. In DNA form, the CDR3 reads TGTGCCAGCAGTTCGGGGACAGGGGGCGGAAAGACCCAGTACTTC. Translation: CASSSGTGGGKTQYF.

This clonotype showed up just a few times. J is TRBJ1-2 and V is TRBV7-3; D unclear. V lost 9 bases and J lost 3, with 20 bases in between. Germline loops: CDR1 SGHTA, CDR2 FQGTGA. CDR3 size: 15 residues. CDR3 nucleotides: TGTGCCAGTCGAACTCGTCCGGAACCCCACTATGGCTACACCTTC. Its protein is CASRTRPEPHYGYTF.

The chain carries TRBV19 and TRBJ1-1; 11 nucleotides match TRBD1. The ends lost 5 bases at V and 4 bases at J; junction bases unmatched: 9. This CDR3 is built from 16 residues. Germline V lookup: CDR1 LNHDA, CDR2 SQIVND (reference sequence). For the CDR3, the DNA is TGTGCCAGTAGTCCCACGACGGACAGGGGGCCCACTGAAGCTTTCTTT. Its translation: CASSPTTDRGPTEAFF.

This clonotype was observed at least ten times. The J gene is TRBJ1-3, the V gene TRBV19, with TRBD1 as a possible D gene (5 bases). Germline-derived CDR1 and CDR2 are LNHDA and SQIVND (reference sequence). CDR3 length equals 15 residues. V was clipped by 3 bases and J by 0 bases, with 9 bases between them. CDR3 residues: CASSILGPSGNTIYF. In DNA, the CDR3 is TGTGCCAGTAGTATCTTGGGGCCCTCTGGAAACACCATATATTTT.

At least ten counts were recorded for this clonotype. V is TRBV20-1 and J is TRBJ2-5; possible D gene TRBD2, 6 bases. V lost 6 bases and J lost 1, with 12 bases in between. The CDR3 has 13 residues. CDR1 DFQATT and CDR2 SNEGSKA come from the germline V gene (reference sequence). CDR3 sequence reads: CSALSGLQETQYF. DNA of the CDR3: TGCAGTGCCTTATCGGGACTCCAAGAGACCCAGTACTTC.

This clonotype was counted between two and nine times. The chain joins TRBV4-2 to TRBJ1-5, with no clear D. CDR3 length: 15 residues. Germline V gene sequence: CDR1 LGHNA, CDR2 YNFKEQ. With 0 bases removed from V and 7 bases from J, the gap between germline ends came to 13 bases. CDR3 nucleotide sequence: TGTGCCAGCAGCCAAGACGACCGAGGGTTACAGCCCCAGCATTTT. The encoded protein is CASSQDDRGLQPQHF.

This clonotype was observed many times. The chain combines TRBV2 with TRBJ2-7, with 8 bases aligning to TRBD2. V lost 6 bases, J lost 2 bases, and 9 bases stayed unmatched. This CDR3 region has 15 residues. Germline values: CDR1 SNHLY, CDR2 FYNNEI. The CDR3 reads CASRSPGTRAYEQYF. In nucleotides, the CDR3 is TGTGCCAGCAGATCTCCCGGGACTAGGGCCTACGAGCAGTACTTC.

This clonotype was seen repeatedly, ten times or more. The CDR3: CASSLRGGESYTF. In DNA, the CDR3 is TGTGCCAGCAGTTTAAGAGGGGGGGAGAGCTACACCTTC. This chain joins TRBV28 and TRBJ1-2; possibly TRBD1 for D (6 bases). Looked up from germline, CDR1 is MDHEN and CDR2 is SYDVKM. The V end lost 2 bases, the J end lost 9 bases, and 13 bases lay between the germline ends. The CDR3 is 13 residues long.

This clonotype came up many times. CDR3 amino acids: CASSPSGRTRGGETQYF. CDR3 bases: TGCGCCAGCAGCCCGTCAGGGAGGACGAGGGGAGGAGAGACCCAGTACTTC. The rearrangement joins TRBV5-1 to TRBJ2-5; possibly TRBD2 for D (6 bases). V gave up 4 bases and J gave up 4 bases, with 23 bases separating them. This CDR3 region has 17 residues. Germline CDR1 reads SGHRS; CDR2 reads YFSETQ.

This clonotype was picked up many times. This chain uses TRBV7-3 with TRBJ2-5, with D maybe TRBD1 (7 bases). Trimming took off 5 bases at V and 2 bases at J, with 12 bases between the two ends. This CDR3 is built from 14 residues. Germline CDR1 SGHTA, CDR2 FQGTGA. The CDR3 nucleotides read TGTGCCAGCAGCCCTCAGGGGGGTCAAGAGACCCAGTACTTC. Its protein product is CASSPQGGQETQYF.

V is TRBV20-1 and J is TRBJ2-2; D possibly corresponds to TRBD2 (6 bases). The CDR3 runs to 13 residues. The V end was cut by 2 bases, the J end by 7 bases, with 11 bases between. Germline CDR1 is DFQATT and CDR2 is SNEGSKA (reference sequence). The CDR3 DNA reads TGCAGTGCTAGAAGGGACTTGAACGGGGAGCTGTTTTTT. This codes for CSARRDLNGELFF.

The CDR3 nucleotides read TGTGCCAGCAGTACTCCCCGGGACCGCTTTGAGGAGACCCAGTACTTC. Protein: CASSTPRDRFEETQYF. The chain recombines TRBV6-2 or TRBV6-3 with TRBJ2-5; D may correspond to TRBD1 or TRBD2 (5 bases each). The CDR3 loop spans 16 amino acids. Germline CDR1 reads MNHEY; CDR2 reads SVGEGT. V lost 5 bases and J lost 5, with 21 bases in between.

This clonotype was seen at least ten times. V and J are TRBV15 and TRBJ1-1; D gene unclear. This CDR3 has 11 residues. V lost 0 bases, J lost 4 bases, and 0 bases lay in between. Germline CDR1 and CDR2: LNHNV and YYDKDF (reference sequence). Here the CDR3 reads CATSRDTEAFF. The CDR3 DNA follows: TGTGCCACCAGCAGAGACACTGAAGCTTTCTTT.

The V and J genes are TRBV6-2 or TRBV6-3 and TRBJ1-1; 10 bases line up with TRBD1. The CDR3 is 16 residues long. Germline loops: CDR1 MNHEY, CDR2 SVGEGT. With 2 bases clipped from V and 0 bases from J, the junction kept 3 bases outside the gene matches. The CDR3 sequence: CASSYATGGLNTEAFF. CDR3 sequence (DNA): TGTGCCAGCAGTTACGCGACAGGGGGCTTGAACACTGAAGCTTTCTTT.

DNA of the CDR3: TGTGCCAGCAGCGCGGTAGCGGGATTCACCGGGGAGCTGTTTTTT. This codes for CASSAVAGFTGELFF. The rearrangement joins TRBV9 to TRBJ2-2; 8 bases are shared with TRBD2. The germline V gene encodes CDR1 SGDLS and CDR2 YYNGEE. CDR3 size: 15 residues. V trimming: 3 bases; J trimming: 4 bases; junction bases outside the gene matches: 5.

As for this clonotype: Being one base from a much bigger clone, this may be a read error. This chain joins TRBV4-2 and TRBJ1-3; possible D gene TRBD1, 5 bases. The CDR3 covers 15 residues. Germline V gene lookup returns CDR1 LGHNA and CDR2 YNFKEQ. The CDR3 nucleotides are TGTGTCAGCAGCCAAGAGGAGGGGAATGGAAACACCATATATTTT. Translation: CVSSQEEGNGNTIYF.

This clonotype was seen many times. V and J are TRBV11-2 and TRBJ1-5; D remains ambiguous. Trimming took off 1 base at V and 3 bases at J, with 13 bases between the two ends. This CDR3 comprises 16 residues. Germline CDR1 reads SGHAT; CDR2 reads FQNNGV. Written as DNA, the CDR3 is TGTGCCAGCAGCTTAGGAACCGTGGTTAACAATCAGCCCCAGCATTTT. This encodes CASSLGTVVNNQPQHF.